Listed here is a single TCR beta chain. This specimen belongs to a study of blood T cell repertoires in COVID-19. Turning to the study itself: Researchers got acute and convalescent COVID-19 samples from the United States, Italy and Spain. T cells, B-cell-depleted T cells, or PBMCs provided the cDNA or gDNA that served as material.

Authors' data handling: Amplification with reference gene primers provided the estimates of nucleated cell counts. The table came from immunoSEQ multiplex PCR; TCRdb's copy has only in-frame clones and leaves some out. V and J calls and clone size come straight from that table; D and trimming were deduced from the DNA. The sample includes around 280,000 clones, 70% to 90% of them seen just once. The CDR3 is 14 amino acids. With 4 bases clipped from V and 8 bases from J, the junction kept 4 bases outside the gene matches. CDR1 is KGHDR and CDR2 is SFDVKD in the germline V gene. The chain recombines TRBV24-1 with TRBJ2-1, with 10 bases identical to TRBD1. This TCR was recovered from a woman in her fifties or sixties with active or convalescent COVID-19. Sequences were obtained from peripheral blood. The CDR3 region is CATSEPDRGDEQFF. CDR3 coding DNA: TGTGCCACCAGTGAGCCGGACAGGGGGGATGAGCAGTTCTTC.